This TCR beta chain was sequenced in a study of metastatic and nonmetastatic thyroid tumors. For the study at large: For malignant and benign thyroid patients, tumor or nodule tissue and blood were the sources whose repertoires were compared. Study results and limitations: In blood and tumor, TCR beta diversity was reportedly significantly higher in malignant thyroid tumors than in benign nodules.

Original processing methods: A classifier for distant metastasis in papillary thyroid cancer was constructed using CDR3 differences observed across clinicopathological groups. TCRdb recomputed clones from the PCR reads via MiXCR. Clone size and V and J calls follow TCRdb, not the original study. The profile shows about 69,000 clones, approximately 15% of them singletons. Every patient underwent thyroid surgery untreated. This clone was detected many times. The antigen remains unidentified. Trimming removed 6 bases from V and 2 bases from J, with 14 bases in between. In germline, CDR1 is MNHNS, CDR2 SASEGT. CDR3 length: 16 amino acids.

The sequenced material came from blood. The gene calls are TRBV6-1 and TRBJ1-6; D is undetermined. The TCR comes from a male donor with papillary thyroid cancer or a benign thyroid nodule (not recorded which). Some clones in this sample may be carry-over from other donors' samples. The CDR3 DNA sequence: TGTGCCAGCAGCCACCGGATCAGCCCCTATAATTCACCCCTCCACTTT. The encoded protein is CASSHRISPYNSPLHF.